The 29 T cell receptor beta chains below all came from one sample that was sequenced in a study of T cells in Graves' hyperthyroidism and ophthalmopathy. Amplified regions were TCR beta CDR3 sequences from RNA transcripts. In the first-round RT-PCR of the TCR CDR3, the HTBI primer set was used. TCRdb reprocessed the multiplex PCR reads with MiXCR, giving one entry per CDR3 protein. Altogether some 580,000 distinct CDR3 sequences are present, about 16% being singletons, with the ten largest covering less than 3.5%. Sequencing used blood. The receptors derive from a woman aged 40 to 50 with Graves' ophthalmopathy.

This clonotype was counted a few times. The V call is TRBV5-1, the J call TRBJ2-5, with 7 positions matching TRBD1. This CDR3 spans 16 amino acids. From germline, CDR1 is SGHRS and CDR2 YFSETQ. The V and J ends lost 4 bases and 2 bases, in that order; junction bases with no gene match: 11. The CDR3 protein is CASSRNVQGYQETQYF. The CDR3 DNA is TGCGCCAGCAGCAGAAACGTACAGGGGTATCAAGAGACCCAGTACTTC.

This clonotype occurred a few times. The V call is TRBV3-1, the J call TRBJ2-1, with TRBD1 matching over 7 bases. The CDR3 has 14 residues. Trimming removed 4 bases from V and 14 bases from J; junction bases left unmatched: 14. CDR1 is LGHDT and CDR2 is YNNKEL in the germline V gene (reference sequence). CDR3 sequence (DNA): TGTGCCAGCAGCCTAGATACTAGGAAGGGGGCGAAGTTCTTC. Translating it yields CASSLDTRKGAKFF.

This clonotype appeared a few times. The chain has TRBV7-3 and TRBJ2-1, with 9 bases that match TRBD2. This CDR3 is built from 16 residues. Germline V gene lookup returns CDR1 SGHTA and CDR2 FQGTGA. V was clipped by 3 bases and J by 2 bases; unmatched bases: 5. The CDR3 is CASSFLAGAPYNEQFF. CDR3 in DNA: TGTGCCAGCAGCTTCTTAGCGGGAGCCCCCTACAATGAGCAGTTCTTC.

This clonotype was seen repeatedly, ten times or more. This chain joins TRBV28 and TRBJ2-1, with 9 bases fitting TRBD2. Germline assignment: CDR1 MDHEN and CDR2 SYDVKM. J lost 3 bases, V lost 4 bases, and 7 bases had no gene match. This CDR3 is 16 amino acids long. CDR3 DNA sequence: TGTGCCAGCAGTTCCCATAGCGGGAGTAGCTACAATGAGCAGTTCTTC. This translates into CASSSHSGSSYNEQFF. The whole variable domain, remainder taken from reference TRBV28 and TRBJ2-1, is DVKVTQSSRYLVKRTGEKVFLECVQDMDHENMFWYRQDPGLGLRLIYFSYDVKMKEKGDIPEGYSVSREKKERFSLILESASTNQTSMYLCASSSHSGSSYNEQFFGPGTRLTVL.

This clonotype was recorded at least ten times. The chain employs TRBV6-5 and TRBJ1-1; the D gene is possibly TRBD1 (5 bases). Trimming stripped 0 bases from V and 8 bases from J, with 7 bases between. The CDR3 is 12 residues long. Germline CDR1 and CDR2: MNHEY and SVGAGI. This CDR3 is CASSYSGREAFF. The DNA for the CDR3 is TGTGCCAGCAGTTACTCGGGGCGGGAAGCTTTCTTT.

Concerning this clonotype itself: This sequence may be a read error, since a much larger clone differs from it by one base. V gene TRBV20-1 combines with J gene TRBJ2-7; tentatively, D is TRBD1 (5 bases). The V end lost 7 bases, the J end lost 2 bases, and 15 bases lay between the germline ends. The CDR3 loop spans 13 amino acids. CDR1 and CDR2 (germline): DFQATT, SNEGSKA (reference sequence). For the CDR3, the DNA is TGCAGTGTTAGCCGACAGTCCCCCTACGAGCAGTACTTC. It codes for CSVSRQSPYEQYF.

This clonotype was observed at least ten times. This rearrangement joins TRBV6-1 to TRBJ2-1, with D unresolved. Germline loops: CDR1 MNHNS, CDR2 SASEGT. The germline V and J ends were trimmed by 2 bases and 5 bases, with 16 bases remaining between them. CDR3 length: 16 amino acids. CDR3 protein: CASSETDPLYHNEQFF. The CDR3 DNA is TGTGCCAGCAGTGAAACAGACCCACTTTATCACAATGAGCAGTTCTTC.

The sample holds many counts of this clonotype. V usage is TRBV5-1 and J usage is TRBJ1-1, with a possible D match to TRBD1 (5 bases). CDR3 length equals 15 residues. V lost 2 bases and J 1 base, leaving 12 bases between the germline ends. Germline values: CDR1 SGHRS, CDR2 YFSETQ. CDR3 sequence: CASSFDVGTNTEAFF. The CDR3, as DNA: TGCGCCAGCAGCTTTGACGTTGGGACGAACACTGAAGCTTTCTTT.

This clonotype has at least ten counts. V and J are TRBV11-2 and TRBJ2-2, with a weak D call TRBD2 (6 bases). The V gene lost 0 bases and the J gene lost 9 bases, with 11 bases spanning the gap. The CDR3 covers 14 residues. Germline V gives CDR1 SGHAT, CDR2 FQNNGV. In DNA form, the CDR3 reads TGTGCCAGCAGCTTAGATCCGGGACTCCGGGAGCTGTTTTTT. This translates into CASSLDPGLRELFF. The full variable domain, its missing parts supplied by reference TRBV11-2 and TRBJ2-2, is EAGVAQSPRYKIIEKRQSVAFWCNPISGHATLYWYQQILGQGPKLLIQFQNNGVVDDSQLPKDRFSAERLKGVDSTLKIQPAKLEDSAVYLCASSLDPGLRELFFGEGSRLTVL.

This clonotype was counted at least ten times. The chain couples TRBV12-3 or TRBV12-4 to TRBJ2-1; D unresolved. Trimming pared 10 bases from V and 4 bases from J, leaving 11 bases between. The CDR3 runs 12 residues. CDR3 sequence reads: CATNPGYNEQFF. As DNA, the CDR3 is TGTGCCACCAACCCCGGGTACAATGAGCAGTTCTTC.

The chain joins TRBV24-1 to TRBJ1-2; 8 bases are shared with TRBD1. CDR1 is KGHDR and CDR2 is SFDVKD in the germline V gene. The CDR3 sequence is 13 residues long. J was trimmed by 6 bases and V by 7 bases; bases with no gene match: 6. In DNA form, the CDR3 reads TGTGCCACCAGGGGGCAGGGGGCGCATGGCTACACCTTC. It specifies CATRGQGAHGYTF.

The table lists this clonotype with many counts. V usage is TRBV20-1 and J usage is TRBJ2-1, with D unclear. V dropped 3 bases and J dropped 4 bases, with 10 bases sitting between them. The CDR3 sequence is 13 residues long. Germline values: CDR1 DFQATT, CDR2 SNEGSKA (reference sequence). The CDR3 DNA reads TGCAGTGCTAGGAGGTCGGAGTACAATGAGCAGTTCTTC. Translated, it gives CSARRSEYNEQFF.

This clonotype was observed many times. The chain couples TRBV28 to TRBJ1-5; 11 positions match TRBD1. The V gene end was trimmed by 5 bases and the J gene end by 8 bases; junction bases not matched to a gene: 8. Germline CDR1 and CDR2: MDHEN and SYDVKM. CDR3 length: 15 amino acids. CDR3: CASSGQGAVEEPQHF. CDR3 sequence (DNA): TGTGCCAGCAGTGGACAGGGGGCGGTGGAGGAGCCCCAGCATTTT.

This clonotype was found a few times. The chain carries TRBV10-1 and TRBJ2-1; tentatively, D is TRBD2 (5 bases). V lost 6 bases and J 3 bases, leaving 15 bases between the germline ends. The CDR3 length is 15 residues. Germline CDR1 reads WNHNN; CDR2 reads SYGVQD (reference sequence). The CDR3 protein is CASSAGPSGYNEQFF. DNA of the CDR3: TGCGCCAGCAGCGCGGGCCCCTCGGGCTACAATGAGCAGTTCTTC.

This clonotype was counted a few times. CDR3 sequence reads: CASSLWAFGNTGELFF. The CDR3 DNA reads TGTGCCAGCAGCCTATGGGCCTTTGGAAACACCGGGGAGCTGTTTTTT. V and J are TRBV3-1 and TRBJ2-2; no reliable D call. CDR1 and CDR2 (germline): LGHDT, YNNKEL (reference sequence). The germline V and J ends were trimmed by 4 bases and 2 bases, with 14 bases remaining between them. This CDR3 spans 16 amino acids.

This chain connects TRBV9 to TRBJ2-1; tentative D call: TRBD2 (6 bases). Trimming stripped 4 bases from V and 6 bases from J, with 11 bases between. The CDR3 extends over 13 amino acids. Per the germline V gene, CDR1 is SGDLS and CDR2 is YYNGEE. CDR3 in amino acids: CASSSTSPNEQFF. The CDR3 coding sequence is TGTGCCAGCAGCTCAACTAGCCCCAATGAGCAGTTCTTC.

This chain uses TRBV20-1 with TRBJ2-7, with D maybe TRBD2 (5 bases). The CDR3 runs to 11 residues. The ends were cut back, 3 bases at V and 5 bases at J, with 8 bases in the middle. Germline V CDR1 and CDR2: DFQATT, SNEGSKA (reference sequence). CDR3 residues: CSASPGNEQYF. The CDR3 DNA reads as TGCAGTGCTAGCCCGGGGAACGAGCAGTACTTC.

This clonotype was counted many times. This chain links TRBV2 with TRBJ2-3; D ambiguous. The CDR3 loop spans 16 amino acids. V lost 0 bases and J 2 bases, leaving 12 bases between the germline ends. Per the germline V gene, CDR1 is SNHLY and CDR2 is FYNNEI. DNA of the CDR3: TGTGCCAGCAGTGAAGCGATGACCTTTTCCACAGATACGCAGTATTTT. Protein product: CASSEAMTFSTDTQYF.

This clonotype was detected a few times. CDR3 loop: CASSLFRGTGELFF. As DNA, the CDR3 is TGTGCCAGCAGCTTGTTCCGGGGCACCGGGGAGCTGTTTTTT. The V gene is TRBV5-6, the J gene TRBJ2-2; possibly TRBD2 for D (5 bases). The CDR3 consists of 14 residues. V was trimmed by 1 base and J by 4 bases, leaving 8 bases between them. The V gene's germline CDR1 is SGHDT and CDR2 YYEEEE.

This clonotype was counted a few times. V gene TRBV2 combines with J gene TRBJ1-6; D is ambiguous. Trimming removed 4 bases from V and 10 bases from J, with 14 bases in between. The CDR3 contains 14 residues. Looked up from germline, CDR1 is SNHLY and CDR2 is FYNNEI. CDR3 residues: CASSGNPPGSPLHF. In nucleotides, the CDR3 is TGTGCCAGCAGTGGTAACCCTCCGGGGTCACCCCTCCACTTT. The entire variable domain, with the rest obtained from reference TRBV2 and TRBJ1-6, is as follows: EPEVTQTPSHQVTQMGQEVILRCVPISNHLYFYWYRQILGQKVEFLVSFYNNEISEKSEIFDDQFSVERPDGSNFTLKIRSTKLEDSAMYFCASSGNPPGSPLHFGNGTRLTVT.

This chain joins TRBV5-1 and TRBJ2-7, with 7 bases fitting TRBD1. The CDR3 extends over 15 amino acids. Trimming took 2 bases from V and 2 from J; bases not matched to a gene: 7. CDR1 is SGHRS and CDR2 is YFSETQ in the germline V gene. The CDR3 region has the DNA TGCGCCAGCAGCTTAGGGGGCAGTAGTACCTACGAGCAGTACTTC. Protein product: CASSLGGSSTYEQYF.

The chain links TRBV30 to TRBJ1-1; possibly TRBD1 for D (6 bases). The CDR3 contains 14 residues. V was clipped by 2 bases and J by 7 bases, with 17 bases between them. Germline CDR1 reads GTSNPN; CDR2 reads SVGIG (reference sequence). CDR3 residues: CAWSTGKDPYEAFF. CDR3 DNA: TGTGCCTGGAGTACAGGGAAAGACCCCTATGAAGCTTTCTTT.

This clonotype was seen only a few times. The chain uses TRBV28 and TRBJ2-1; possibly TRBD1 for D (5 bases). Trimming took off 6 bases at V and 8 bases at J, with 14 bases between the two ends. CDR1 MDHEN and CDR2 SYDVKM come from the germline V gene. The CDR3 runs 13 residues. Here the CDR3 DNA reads TGTGCCAGCAGGTCGCAGGGTTTGCATGAGCAGTTCTTC. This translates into CASRSQGLHEQFF.

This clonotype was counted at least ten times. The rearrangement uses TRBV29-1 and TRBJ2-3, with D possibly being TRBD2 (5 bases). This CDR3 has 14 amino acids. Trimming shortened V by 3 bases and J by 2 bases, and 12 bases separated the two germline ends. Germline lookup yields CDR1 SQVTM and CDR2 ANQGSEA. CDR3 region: CSVDGVGNTDTQYF. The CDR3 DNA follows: TGCAGCGTTGACGGGGTGGGGAACACAGATACGCAGTATTTT.

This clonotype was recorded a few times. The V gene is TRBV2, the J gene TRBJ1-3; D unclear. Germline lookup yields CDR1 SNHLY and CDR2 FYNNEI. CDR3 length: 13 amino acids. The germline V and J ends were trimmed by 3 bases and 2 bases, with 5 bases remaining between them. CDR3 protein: CASSDWAGNTIYF. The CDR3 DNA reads TGTGCCAGCAGTGACTGGGCTGGAAACACCATATATTTT. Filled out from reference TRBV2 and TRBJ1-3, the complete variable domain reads EPEVTQTPSHQVTQMGQEVILRCVPISNHLYFYWYRQILGQKVEFLVSFYNNEISEKSEIFDDQFSVERPDGSNFTLKIRSTKLEDSAMYFCASSDWAGNTIYFGEGSWLTVV.

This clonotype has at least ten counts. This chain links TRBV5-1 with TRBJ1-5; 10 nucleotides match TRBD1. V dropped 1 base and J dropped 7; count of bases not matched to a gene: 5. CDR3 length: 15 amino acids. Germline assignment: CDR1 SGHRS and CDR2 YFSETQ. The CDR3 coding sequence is TGCGCCAGCAGCTTGAGCGGGACAGGGGACCAGCCCCAGCATTTT. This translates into CASSLSGTGDQPQHF. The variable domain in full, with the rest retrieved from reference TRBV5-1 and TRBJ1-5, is KAGVTQTPRYLIKTRGQQVTLSCSPISGHRSVSWYQQTPGQGLQFLFEYFSETQRNKGNFPGRFSGRQFSNSRSEMNVSTLELGDSALYLCASSLSGTGDQPQHFGDGTRLSIL.

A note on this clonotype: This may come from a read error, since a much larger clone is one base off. The CDR3 reads CSARDAGGNTGELLF. In DNA, the CDR3 is TGCAGTGCTAGAGACGCAGGAGGGAACACCGGGGAGCTGCTTTTT. This chain links TRBV20-1 with TRBJ2-2; tentatively, D is TRBD2 (6 bases). The V gene's germline CDR1 is DFQATT and CDR2 SNEGSKA (reference sequence). The CDR3 runs to 15 residues.

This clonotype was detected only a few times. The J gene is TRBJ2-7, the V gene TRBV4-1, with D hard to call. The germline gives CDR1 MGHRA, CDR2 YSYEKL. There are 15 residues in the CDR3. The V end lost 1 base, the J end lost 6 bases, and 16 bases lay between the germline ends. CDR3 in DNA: TGCGCCAGCAGCCAAGTCCCGGACGGCCCCCTCGAGCAGTACTTC. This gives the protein CASSQVPDGPLEQYF.

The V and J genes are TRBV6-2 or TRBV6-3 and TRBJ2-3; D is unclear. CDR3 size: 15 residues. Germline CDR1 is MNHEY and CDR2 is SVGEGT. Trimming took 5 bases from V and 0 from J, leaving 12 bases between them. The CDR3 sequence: CASSTASPSTDTQYF. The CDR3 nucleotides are TGTGCCAGCAGTACCGCGTCTCCTAGCACAGATACGCAGTATTTT.